Presented here are 6 T cell receptor beta chains from one specimen sequenced in a study of control samples from healthy donors and cancer patients (TCRdb year 2020). Libraries were built with the immunoSEQ multiplex PCR assay. Not all clones reach the TCRdb copy of this immuneACCESS table, which keeps in-frame sequences only. Checked studies attribute under half of the gap to unresolved V genes and leave the rest unexplained. Counted in this sample were under 150,000 clones; more than 75% of them appeared once. The top ten hold 2% to 3% of the sample. Sequencing used blood. The receptors were gathered from a woman between 70 and 85 years old in good health.

The chain joins TRBV19 to TRBJ1-6, with D hard to call. CDR3 size: 15 residues. The V end was cut by 3 bases, the J end by 5 bases, with 11 bases between. Per the germline V gene, CDR1 is LNHDA and CDR2 is SQIVND (reference sequence). The CDR3 sequence: CASSMSSRNNSPLHF. CDR3 in DNA: TGTGCCAGTAGTATGTCGAGTCGGAATAATTCACCCCTCCACTTT.

Comments on this clone: The sample has other DNA sequences that encode this CDR3 too. CDR3 region: CASSPPGNTEAFF. In DNA, the CDR3 is TGTGCCAGCTCACCACCGGGGAACACTGAAGCTTTCTTT. The J gene is TRBJ1-1, the V gene TRBV18; D remains unclear. The CDR3 has 13 residues. Germline V gene lookup returns CDR1 KGHSH and CDR2 LQKENI. V lost 0 bases and J 1 base, leaving 3 bases between the germline ends.

The V gene is TRBV27, the J gene TRBJ2-7; the D gene is possibly TRBD2 (6 bases). CDR1 MNHEY and CDR2 SMNVEV come from the germline V gene (reference sequence). The CDR3 spans 14 residues. Trimming took off 0 bases at V and 3 bases at J, with 9 bases between the two ends. This CDR3 reads CASSLSPGLYEQYF. The CDR3 nucleotides are TGTGCCAGCAGTTTATCGCCGGGACTCTACGAGCAGTACTTC.

The rearrangement uses TRBV4-3 and TRBJ2-5; 15 bases match TRBD2. Germline CDR1 is LGHNA and CDR2 is YSLEER. V trimming: 1 base; J trimming: 7 bases; junction bases outside the gene matches: 10. This CDR3 comprises 18 residues. CDR3 DNA: TGCGCCAGCAGCCAAGGGGGACTAGCGGGGGGTACCTTGGGGACCCAGTACTTC. It is translated as CASSQGGLAGGTLGTQYF.

This clone appeared a single time. This sequence joins TRBV6-5 and TRBJ2-7; no clear D. The V and J ends lost 7 bases and 6 bases respectively, with 16 bases between them. Looked up from germline, CDR1 is MNHEY and CDR2 is SVGAGI. This CDR3 has 13 residues. The CDR3 spells CASTIGPGREQYF. The DNA of the CDR3 is TGTGCCAGCACCATCGGACCCGGTCGCGAGCAGTACTTC.

This rearrangement joins TRBV3-1 (or the pseudogene TRBV3-2) to TRBJ2-5, with 11 bases that match TRBD2. The CDR3 covers 15 residues. V trimming: 4 bases; J trimming: 2 bases; junction bases outside the gene matches: 3. The V gene's germline CDR1 is LGHDT and CDR2 YNNKEL (reference sequence). DNA of the CDR3: TGTGCCAGCAGCCTGGGACTAGCGGAACAAGAGACCCAGTACTTC. Its protein product is CASSLGLAEQETQYF.